Given below is one T cell receptor (beta chain) in context. What it recognizes is unknown. This specimen belongs to a study of metastatic and nonmetastatic thyroid tumors. Among the patients, none had received any treatment before thyroid surgery. Per the germline V gene, CDR1 is SGHAT and CDR2 is FQNNGV. V was trimmed by 4 bases and J by 12 bases, leaving 13 bases between them. The CDR3 loop spans 12 amino acids. General observations from the study: A significant increase in TCR beta diversity was reportedly seen in malignant thyroid tumors relative to benign nodules, in blood and tumor.

TCRdb ran MiXCR on the PCR reads. The sample contains approximately 30,000 clones, roughly 15% of which appear only once. The sequenced material came from blood. The receptor was derived from a male donor with papillary thyroid cancer or a benign thyroid nodule (not recorded which). Some clones in this sample may be carry-over from other donors' samples. The chain carries TRBV11-2 and TRBJ2-1; D unclear. DNA of the CDR3: TGTGCCAGCAGCTCGGCGCCCGCAGGGCAGTTCTTC. Translation gives CASSSAPAGQFF.